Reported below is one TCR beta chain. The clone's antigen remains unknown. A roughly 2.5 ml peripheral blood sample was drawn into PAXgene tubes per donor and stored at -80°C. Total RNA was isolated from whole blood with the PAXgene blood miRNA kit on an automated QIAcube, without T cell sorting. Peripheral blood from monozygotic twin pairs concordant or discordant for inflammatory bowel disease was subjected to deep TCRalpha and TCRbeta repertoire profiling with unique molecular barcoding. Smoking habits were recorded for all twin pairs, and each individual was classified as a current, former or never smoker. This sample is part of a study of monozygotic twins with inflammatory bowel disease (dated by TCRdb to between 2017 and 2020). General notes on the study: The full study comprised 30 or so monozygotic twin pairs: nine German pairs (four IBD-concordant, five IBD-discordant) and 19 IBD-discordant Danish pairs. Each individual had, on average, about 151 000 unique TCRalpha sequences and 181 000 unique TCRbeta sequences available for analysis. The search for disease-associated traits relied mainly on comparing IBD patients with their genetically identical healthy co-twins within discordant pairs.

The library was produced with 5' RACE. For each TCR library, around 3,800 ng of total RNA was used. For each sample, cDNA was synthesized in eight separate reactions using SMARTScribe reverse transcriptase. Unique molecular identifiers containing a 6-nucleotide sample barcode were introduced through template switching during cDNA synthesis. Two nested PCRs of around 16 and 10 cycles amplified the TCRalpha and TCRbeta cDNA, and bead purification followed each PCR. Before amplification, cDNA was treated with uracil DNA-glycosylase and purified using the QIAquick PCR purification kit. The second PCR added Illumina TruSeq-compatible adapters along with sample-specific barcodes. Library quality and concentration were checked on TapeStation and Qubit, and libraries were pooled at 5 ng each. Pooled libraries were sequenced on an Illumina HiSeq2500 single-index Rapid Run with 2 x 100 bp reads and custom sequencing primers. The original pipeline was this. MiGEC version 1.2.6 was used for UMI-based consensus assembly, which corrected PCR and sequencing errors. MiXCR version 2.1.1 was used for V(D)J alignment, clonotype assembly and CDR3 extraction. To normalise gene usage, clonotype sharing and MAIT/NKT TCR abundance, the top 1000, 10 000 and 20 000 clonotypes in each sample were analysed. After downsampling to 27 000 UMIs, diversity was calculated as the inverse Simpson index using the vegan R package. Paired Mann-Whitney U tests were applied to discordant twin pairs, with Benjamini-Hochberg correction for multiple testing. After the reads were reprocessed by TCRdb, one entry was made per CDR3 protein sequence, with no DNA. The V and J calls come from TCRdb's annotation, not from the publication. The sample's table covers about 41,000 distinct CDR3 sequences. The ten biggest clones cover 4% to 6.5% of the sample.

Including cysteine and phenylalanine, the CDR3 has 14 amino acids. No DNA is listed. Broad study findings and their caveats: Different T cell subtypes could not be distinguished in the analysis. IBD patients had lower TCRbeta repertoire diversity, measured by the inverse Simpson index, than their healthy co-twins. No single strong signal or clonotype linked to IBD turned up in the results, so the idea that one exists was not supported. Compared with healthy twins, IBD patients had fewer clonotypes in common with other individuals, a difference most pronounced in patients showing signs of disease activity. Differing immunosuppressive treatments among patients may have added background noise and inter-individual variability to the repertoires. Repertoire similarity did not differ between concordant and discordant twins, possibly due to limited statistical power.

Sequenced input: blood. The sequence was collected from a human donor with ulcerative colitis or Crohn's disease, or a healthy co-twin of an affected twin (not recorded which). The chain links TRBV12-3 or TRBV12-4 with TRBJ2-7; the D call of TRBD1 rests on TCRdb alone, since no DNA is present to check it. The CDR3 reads CASSAGTVAYEQYF.